The clone carrying this T cell receptor beta chain occurred many times. The antigen is unknown. Germline is not matched at one junction end, which may reflect a read error. Universal primer sites and UMIs were introduced during 5'RACE template-switching synthesis of TCR cDNA. TCRdb fed the 5' RACE reads into MiXCR, producing one record per CDR3 protein. This table holds 100,000 to 150,000 distinct CDR3 sequences, 7.4% found once. The entry originates in a study of T cells after yellow fever vaccination. Notes on the study in general: Although the secondary response was weaker, it peaked faster, at day 5 versus 15. Reappearance after the booster was seen for most primary-vaccination clones, at around 95% CD4 and less than 90% CD8. Abundant clonotypes (contaminants from the bulk population) could be present in FACS-sorted repertoires.

Germline V CDR1 and CDR2: SSHAT, FNYEAQ (reference sequence). CDR3 size: 15 residues. This TCR was recovered from a man younger than 35 who received the YFV17D yellow fever vaccine. V is TRBV7-7 and J is TRBJ2-3; TRBD1 matches at 9 bases. The material sequenced was CD4+ T cells sorted from PBMCs, taken approximately 11 days after the first yellow fever vaccination. The CDR3 DNA is TGTGCTAGCAGCCTACAGGGGGCCCCCACAGATACGCAGTATTTT. It is translated as CASSLQGAPTDTQYF.